The rows below give T cell receptor beta chains drawn from one sample of a study of CD8+CD57+ T cells in acquired aplastic anemia. TCRdb reanalysed the reads using MiXCR and keeps one entry per CDR3 protein. The table includes roughly 180,000 distinct CDR3 sequences, 45% to 60% detected once. Sequencing was carried out using sorted CD4+, CD8+, or CD8+CD57+ T cells (not recorded which) from PBMCs. These receptor sequences come from a human donor with aplastic anemia. Each CDR3 is given with its conserved first and last residue. The order of the fields is CDR3 length, D gene, V gene, J gene, clone size, CDR3 DNA, CDR3 protein. D genes are given only for firm matches. Clone sizes are given selectively: once, few, many, or a class where the clone is expanded.

>15|-|TRBV3-1|TRBJ1-6|few
TGTGCCAGCCTGGACACCGGCTCCTATAATTCACCCCTCCACTTT
CASLDTGSYNSPLHF
>13|TRBD1|TRBV5-1|TRBJ1-2|many
TGCGCCAGCAGCCCGGACAGGGCAGATGGCTACACCTTC
CASSPDRADGYTF
>13|-|TRBV20-1|TRBJ2-5|-
TGCAGTGCTAGAATGCCAACCCAAGAGACCCAGTACTTC
CSARMPTQETQYF
>16|TRBD2|TRBV11-2|TRBJ2-2|-
TGTGCCAGCGGCTCGGGACTAGCGGGACTTACCGGGGAGCTGTTTTTT
CASGSGLAGLTGELFF
>16|-|TRBV30|TRBJ1-1|-
TGTGCCTGGTCCCCTGGGGGGACCTTTTTAGGGACTGAAGCTTTCTTT
CAWSPGGTFLGTEAFF
>14|-|TRBV10-3|TRBJ2-3|-
TGTGTCGCAAATAGTCCAGCTAGCACAGATACGCAGTATTTT
CVANSPASTDTQYF
>18|TRBD2|TRBV2|TRBJ2-3|-
TGTGCCGCCAGCGGAGCCAGCGGGAGGGCACGGGGCACAGATACGCAGTATTTT
CAASGASGRARGTDTQYF
>12|TRBD1|TRBV29-1|TRBJ1-6|-
TGCAGCGTTGGACAGGGAAATTCACCCCTCCACTTT
CSVGQGNSPLHF
>12|-|TRBV9|TRBJ1-2|-
TGTGCCAGCAGCATCGACAGCTATGGCTACACCTTC
CASSIDSYGYTF
>14|-|TRBV7-9|TRBJ2-5|-
TGTGCCATCTTTATAGGGGCAGGCGGAGAGACCCAGTACTTC
CAIFIGAGGETQYF
>17|TRBD1|TRBV6-5|TRBJ2-1|-
TGTGCCAGCAGTTACTCAGGGGCAGGGGGCCCCTACAATGAGCAGTTCTTC
CASSYSGAGGPYNEQFF
>15|-|TRBV19|TRBJ2-5|-
TGTGCCAGTAGTTGGCGGAGGGTTGCCTTAGAGACCCAGTACTTC
CASSWRRVALETQYF
>14|-|TRBV9|TRBJ2-3|-
TGTGCCAGCAGCGTAGAAGCGAATAAAGATACGCAGTATTTT
CASSVEANKDTQYF
>15|-|TRBV2|TRBJ2-5|few
TGTGCCAGCAGTGAACTGGCACTAGCTGCTGAGACCCAGTACTTC
CASSELALAAETQYF
>11|-|TRBV2|TRBJ2-2|-
TGTGCCAGCAGTGACACCGGGGAGCTGTTTTTT
CASSDTGELFF
>16|-|TRBV10-3|TRBJ2-7|-
TGTGCCATCAGTGAGTCGGGCAGGGGCAGCTCCTACGAGCAGTACTTC
CAISESGRGSSYEQYF
>14|-|TRBV6-5|TRBJ2-7|-
TGTGCCAGCAGTTACCTAGCGATGTCCTACGAGCAGTACTTC
CASSYLAMSYEQYF
>14|-|TRBV7-9|TRBJ2-2|few
TGTGCCAGCAGCTTAAACGCTAGGTCCGGGGAGCTGTTTTTT
CASSLNARSGELFF
>14|-|TRBV20-1|TRBJ2-5|-
TGCAGTGCTAGAGGAGGGGGGGCAGGGGAGACCCAGTACTTC
CSARGGGAGETQYF
>12|-|TRBV4-1|TRBJ2-1|many
TGCGCCAGCAGCCAAGATCGAGATGAGCAGTTCTTC
CASSQDRDEQFF
>14|TRBD1|TRBV10-3|TRBJ2-1|many
TGTGCCATCAGATCGGGACAGGGGGCGCATGAGCAGTTCTTC
CAIRSGQGAHEQFF
>15|-|TRBV10-3|TRBJ2-7|once
TGTGCCATCAGTGACCCCGTCGGCAGTTACTACGAGCAGTACTTC
CAISDPVGSYYEQYF
>11|-|TRBV20-1|TRBJ2-7|-
TGCAGTGCTAGAATCCGGTACGAGCAGTACTTC
CSARIRYEQYF
>14|-|TRBV18|TRBJ2-2|-
TGTGCCAGCTCCAGACAGGCGGACACCGGGGAGCTGTTTTTT
CASSRQADTGELFF
>13|TRBD1|TRBV20-1|TRBJ2-7|-
TGCAGTGCTCGCCGACAGGGATCCTACGAGCAGTACTTC
CSARRQGSYEQYF
>15|TRBD2|TRBV9|TRBJ2-5|-
TGTGCCAGCAGCGTACTTAGCGGGGGGCAAGAGACCCAGTACTTC
CASSVLSGGQETQYF
>15|-|TRBV6-5|TRBJ1-6|many
TGTGCCAGCAGTTACGATGGGGGGCAGAATTCACCCCTCCACTTT
CASSYDGGQNSPLHF
>16|TRBD1|TRBV5-1|TRBJ2-5|many
TGCGCCAGCAGCTACGGAGACCGAACAGGGGGGGAGACCCAGTACTTC
CASSYGDRTGGETQYF
>11|-|TRBV2|TRBJ1-3|-
TGTGCCAGCAGTGGGGGCACCACCATATATTTT
CASSGGTTIYF
>13|-|TRBV12-3/TRBV12-4|TRBJ1-2|-
TGTGCCAGCGCCCCGACGGGAAACTATGGCTACACCTTC
CASAPTGNYGYTF
>15|TRBD2|TRBV25-1|TRBJ2-7|-
TGTGCCAGCAGCATCGGACTAGCGGGGGCATCCGAGCAGTACTTC
CASSIGLAGASEQYF
>16|-|TRBV12-3/TRBV12-4|TRBJ2-3|many
TGTGCCAGCAGCACTCGCCGGGACAAAGCCACAGATACGCAGTATTTT
CASSTRRDKATDTQYF
>12|-|TRBV7-6|TRBJ1-2|many
TGTGCCAGCAGCCCGTCCCTGGGAGGCTACACCTTC
CASSPSLGGYTF
>14|TRBD1|TRBV12-3/TRBV12-4|TRBJ2-7|-
TGTGCCAGCAGCGCCGGGACAGTCTCCTACGAGCAGTACTTC
CASSAGTVSYEQYF
>15|-|TRBV9|TRBJ2-4|-
TGTGCCAGCAGCGCCCACGTGGAGGCCAAAAACATTCAGTACTTC
CASSAHVEAKNIQYF
>13|-|TRBV7-2|TRBJ2-5|few
TGTGCCAGCAGCGGAGCTCCTCAAGAGACCCAGTACTTC
CASSGAPQETQYF
>15|-|TRBV6-1|TRBJ2-7|many
TGTGCCAGCAGCCCGAACAGGAACCGAGGGGGCGAGCAGTACTTC
CASSPNRNRGGEQYF
>15|TRBD1|TRBV10-1|TRBJ2-1|many
TGCGCCAGCAGAGCCGGGACAGTTGGAAACAATGAGCAGTTCTTC
CASRAGTVGNNEQFF
>14|-|TRBV30|TRBJ1-5|few
TGTGCCTGGAGTGTAGGGGTTGGGGGTCAGCCCCAGCATTTT
CAWSVGVGGQPQHF
>13|-|TRBV10-3|TRBJ2-5|-
TGTGCCATCAGTGTCCAGGGCAATCAGCCCCAGTACTTC
CAISVQGNQPQYF
>17|-|TRBV5-1|TRBJ1-4|many
TGCGCCAGCAGCTTGGGCGACCTTTTCACTGGCAATGAAAAACTGTTTTTT
CASSLGDLFTGNEKLFF
>16|TRBD2|TRBV5-1|TRBJ2-3|few
TGCGCCAGCAGCTTGGAAACTAGCGGGTATTCAGATACGCAGTATTTT
CASSLETSGYSDTQYF
>17|-|TRBV5-1|TRBJ1-5|-
TGCGCCAGCAGCGGGTGGGTTAAGGCAGGGGGCAATCAGCCCCAGCATTTT
CASSGWVKAGGNQPQHF
>11|-|TRBV18|TRBJ2-7|-
TGTGCCAGCTCACCAAACCTTCGGAAGTACTTC
CASSPNLRKYF
>15|-|TRBV10-2|TRBJ2-3|few
TGTGCCATCAGTGAAGGTCAGGGAAGGACAGATACGCAGTATTTT
CAISEGQGRTDTQYF
>15|-|TRBV2|TRBJ2-3|-
TGTGCCAGCAGTTTTACCGCTCCAAGGGGGGATACGCAGTATTTT
CASSFTAPRGDTQYF
>16|-|TRBV15|TRBJ1-4|-
TGTGCCACCAGCACCCGGAGGGCGACAACTAATGAAAAACTGTTTTTT
CATSTRRATTNEKLFF
>15|-|TRBV15|TRBJ1-6|-
TGTGCCACCAGCAGTATACGGGGTGGGAATTCACCCCTCCACTTT
CATSSIRGGNSPLHF
>13|TRBD2|TRBV4-1|TRBJ2-3|many
TGCGCCAGCAGCCAAATAGCGGGGGATACGCAGTATTTT
CASSQIAGDTQYF
>12|-|TRBV6-2/TRBV6-3|TRBJ2-7|-
TGTGCCAGCAGTTACGGATCCCATGAGCAGTACTTC
CASSYGSHEQYF